The clone carrying this TCR beta chain came up many times. CDR1 and CDR2 (germline): SNHLY, FYNNEI. CDR3 length: 14 residues. V lost 2 bases and J 2 bases, leaving 10 bases between the germline ends. The record originates from a study of shared clonotypes between healthy human individuals. Clones were read by immunoSEQ multiplex PCR, and TCRdb kept only the in-frame ones, dropping some. The sample includes about 690,000 clones, around 91% seen only once; the top ten take 30% to 40%. The TCR originated in a man aged 18 to 35 in good health. Some clones in this sample may be carry-over from other donors' samples. This sequence joins TRBV2 and TRBJ2-7; D is uncertain. Sequenced input: memory CD8+ T cells from PBMCs. The subset was: CD45RO+ cells pooled with CCR7-negative TemRA cells. DNA for the CDR3: TGTGCCAGCAGTGAATTGTGGTCGGCCTACGAGCAGTACTTC. Translated, it gives CASSELWSAYEQYF.